This T cell receptor (beta chain) was documented in a study of CD8+ T cells in alopecia areata (dated by TCRdb to about 2018). The study in broad terms: Treated patients were enrolled in an open-label pilot trial of oral tofacitinib at 5 to 10 mg twice daily for moderate-to-severe alopecia areata. TCRbeta CDR3 regions were amplified by immunoSEQ multiplex PCR with 35 Vbeta forward and 13 Jbeta reverse primers. The RNA source kit depended on sample type: the PAXgene miRNA kit for fixed scalp, the miRNeasy kit for PBMCs, and the RNeasy kit for mouse skin. Patients on tofacitinib were biopsied at baseline and after 4 and 24 weeks of treatment, and several of the patients also had a later scalp biopsy. In humans, TCRbeta sequencing was performed on scalp tissue and on sorted CD4+ and CD8+ peripheral blood T cells from healthy controls and from patients with patchy or totalis/universalis alopecia areata. Tofacitinib was given for 6 to 18 months, followed by 6 months of follow-up off drug to assess delayed response and recurrence. The study used high-throughput TCRbeta sequencing to examine T cell clonal expansion in alopecia areata, in both the C3H/HeJ mouse model and human patients. Disease severity in treated patients was measured with the SALT score, which quantifies the percentage of affected scalp surface area. Scalp clonality was compared among normal scalp (n=4), patchy alopecia areata scalp (n=8), and alopecia totalis/universalis scalp (n=8). What the research found in general, with its limitations: Compared with mice, TCR sequences shared between patients were less clear, possibly partly because of HLA diversity across the patient population. Compared with normal scalp, lesional scalp had higher clonality and more expanded CD8+ clones, particularly in alopecia totalis/universalis, a pattern that suggests antigenic drive. Tofacitinib significantly decreased scalp clonality and the number of expanded CD8+ clones among the top 100 scalp clones. Unlike mouse skin, where gammadelta T cells dominate, normal human skin contains resident alphabeta T cells that get sequenced too, which complicates analysis of the scalp TCR repertoire. The treated cohort was small, with a single nonresponder, so links between baseline CD8+ expansion and response need larger studies. During tofacitinib treatment, many expanded lesional clones remained in scalp and blood, and this persistence may partly explain relapse after treatment is stopped.

Concerning this clone: No antigen is known for it. Base qualities were left out, and no much larger clone turns up one base away.

The germline V gene provides CDR1 SNHLY and CDR2 FYNNEI. Trimming at the junction amounts to 8 bases on V and 5 bases on J, and the germline ends lie 8 bases apart. From the cysteine through the phenylalanine, the CDR3 covers 11 amino acids. Only the CDR3 DNA is retained, 33 bases long and in frame from the first base. The library was produced with the immunoSEQ multiplex PCR assay. RNA was extracted from all samples and reverse transcribed into cDNA, which served as template for TCR sequencing. First-strand cDNA was synthesized with SuperScript III using a 2:1 mix of oligo-dT and random hexamers. A synthetic immune receptor repertoire was used to gauge amplification bias, and whatever bias remained was removed computationally. As for how the authors treated the data: Raw reads were preprocessed for error removal, and CDR3 was defined according to IMGT conventions as running from the conserved cysteine to phenylalanine. To get clonality, Shannon entropy was normalized by log2 of the number of productive unique TCRs and the result was subtracted from 1. Whether scalp clones were CD4 or CD8 was inferred by matching scalp TCRbeta sequences against CD4 and CD8 repertoires sorted from blood. This immuneACCESS table, as held by TCRdb, lists in-frame sequences with V and J called but not all clones. Of the missing ones, under half trace to an unresolved V gene in checked studies; the others have no known cause. The V and J calls and clone size come from that table; D and trimming were worked out from the DNA. Recorded for this sample are 70,000 or so clones; over 25% of them occurred a single time. Around 14% of the sample rests with the top ten.

Interpreted using the paper, the time point label stands for: about four weeks on oral tofacitinib. The treatment or condition label on this specimen signifies: oral pan-JAK inhibitor, 5-10 mg twice daily. Lesional scalp punch biopsies and peripheral blood were obtained from alopecia areata patients. PBMCs were separated by density centrifugation and stained for CD3, CD4 and CD8, after which CD4+ and CD8+ T cells were sorted on a FACSAria. The rearrangement joined TRBV2 to TRBJ2-3; the D gene cannot be resolved reliably. The source material was CD8+ T cells sorted from blood, sampled at week 4, from a patient treated with tofacitinib. The sequence derives from a human donor with alopecia areata. The bases are TGTGCCAGCCTGAGGAAAGATACGCAGTATTTT. This translates into CASLRKDTQYF.